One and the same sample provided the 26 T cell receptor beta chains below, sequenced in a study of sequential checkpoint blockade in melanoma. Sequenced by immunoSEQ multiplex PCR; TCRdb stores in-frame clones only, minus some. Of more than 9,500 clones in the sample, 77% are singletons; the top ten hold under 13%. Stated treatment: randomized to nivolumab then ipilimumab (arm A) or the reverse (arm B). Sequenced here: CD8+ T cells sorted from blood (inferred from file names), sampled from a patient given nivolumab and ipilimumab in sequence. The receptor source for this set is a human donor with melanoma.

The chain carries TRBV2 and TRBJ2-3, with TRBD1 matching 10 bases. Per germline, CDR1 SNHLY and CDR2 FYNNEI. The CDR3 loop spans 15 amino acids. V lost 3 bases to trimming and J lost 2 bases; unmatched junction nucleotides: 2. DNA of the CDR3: TGTGCCAGCAGTGAGGGACAGGGGATCACAGATACGCAGTATTTT. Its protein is CASSEGQGITDTQYF.

For the CDR3, the DNA is TGTGCCAGCAGTTTTGTCAACAGGGCAAGCAATCAGCCCCAGCATTTT. Encoded protein: CASSFVNRASNQPQHF. The V gene is TRBV28, the J gene TRBJ1-5, with D possibly being TRBD1 (6 bases). This CDR3 comprises 16 residues. V gave up 3 bases and J gave up 1 base, with 13 bases separating them. Per the germline V gene, CDR1 is MDHEN and CDR2 is SYDVKM.

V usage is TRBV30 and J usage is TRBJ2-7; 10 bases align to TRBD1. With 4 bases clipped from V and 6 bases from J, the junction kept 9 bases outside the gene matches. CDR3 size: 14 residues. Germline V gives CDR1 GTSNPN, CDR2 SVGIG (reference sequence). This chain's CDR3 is CAWTPGQGSREQYF. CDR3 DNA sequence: TGTGCCTGGACCCCGGGACAGGGGAGCCGCGAGCAGTACTTC.

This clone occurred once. CDR3 residues: CASSPGGPLSYNEQFF. The DNA of the CDR3 is TGTGCCAGCAGCCCGGGAGGTCCCTTATCCTACAATGAGCAGTTCTTC. The rearrangement links TRBV5-4 to TRBJ2-1; 7 nucleotides align to TRBD2. The germline V gene has CDR1 SGHNT and CDR2 YYREEE (reference sequence). J was trimmed by 1 base and V by 4 bases; bases with no gene match: 8. The CDR3 is 16 residues long. The full variable domain, rest sourced from reference TRBV5-4 and TRBJ2-1, is ETGVTQSPTHLIKTRGQQVTLRCSSQSGHNTVSWYQQALGQGPQFIFQYYREEENGRGNFPPRFSGLQFPNYSSELNVNALELDDSALYLCASSPGGPLSYNEQFFGPGTRLTVL.

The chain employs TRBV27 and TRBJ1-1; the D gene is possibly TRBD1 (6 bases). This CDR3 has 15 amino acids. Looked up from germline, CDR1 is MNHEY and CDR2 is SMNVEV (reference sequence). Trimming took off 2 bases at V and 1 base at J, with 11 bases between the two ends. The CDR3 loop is CASSLLGQPNTEAFF. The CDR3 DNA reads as TGTGCCAGCAGTTTACTCGGACAGCCGAACACTGAAGCTTTCTTT.

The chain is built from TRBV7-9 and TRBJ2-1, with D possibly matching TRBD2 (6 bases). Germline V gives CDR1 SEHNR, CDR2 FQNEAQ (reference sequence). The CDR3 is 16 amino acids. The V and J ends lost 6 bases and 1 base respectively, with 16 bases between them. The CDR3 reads CASRSAIAESYNEQFF. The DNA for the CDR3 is TGTGCCAGCAGGAGCGCTATAGCGGAGTCCTACAATGAGCAGTTCTTC.

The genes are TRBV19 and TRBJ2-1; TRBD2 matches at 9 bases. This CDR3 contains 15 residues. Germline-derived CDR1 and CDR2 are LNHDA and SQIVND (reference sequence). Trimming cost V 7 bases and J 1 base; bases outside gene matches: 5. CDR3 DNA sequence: TGTGCCAGTAAGGTGACTAGCGGTTCCTACAATGAGCAGTTCTTC. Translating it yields CASKVTSGSYNEQFF.

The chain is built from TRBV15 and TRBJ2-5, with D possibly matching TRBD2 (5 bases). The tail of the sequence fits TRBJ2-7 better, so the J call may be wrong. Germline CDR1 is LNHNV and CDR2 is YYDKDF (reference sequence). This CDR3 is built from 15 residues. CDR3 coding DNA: TGTGCCACCAGCAGAGATTTCGAGGGCCCCTACGAGCAGTACTTC. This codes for CATSRDFEGPYEQYF.

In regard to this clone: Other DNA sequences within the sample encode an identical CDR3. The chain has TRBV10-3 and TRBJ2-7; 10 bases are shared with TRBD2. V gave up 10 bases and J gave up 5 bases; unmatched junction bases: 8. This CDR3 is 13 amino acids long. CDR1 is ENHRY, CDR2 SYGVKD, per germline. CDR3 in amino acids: CARTGLASNEQYF. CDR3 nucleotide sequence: TGTGCCAGAACGGGACTAGCGTCAAACGAGCAGTACTTC.

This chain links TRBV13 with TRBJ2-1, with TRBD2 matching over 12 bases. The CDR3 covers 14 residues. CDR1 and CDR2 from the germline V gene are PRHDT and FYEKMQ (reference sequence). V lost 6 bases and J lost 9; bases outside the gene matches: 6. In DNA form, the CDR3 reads TGTGCCAGCAGGACTAGCGGGAGAGTGGGTGAGCAGTTCTTC. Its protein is CASRTSGRVGEQFF.

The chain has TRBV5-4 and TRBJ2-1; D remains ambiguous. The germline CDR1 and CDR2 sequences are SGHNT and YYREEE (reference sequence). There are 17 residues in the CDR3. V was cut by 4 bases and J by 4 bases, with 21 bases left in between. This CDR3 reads CASSPLPLPRSYNEQFF. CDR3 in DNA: TGTGCCAGCAGCCCTCTCCCACTTCCCCGAAGTTACAATGAGCAGTTCTTC.

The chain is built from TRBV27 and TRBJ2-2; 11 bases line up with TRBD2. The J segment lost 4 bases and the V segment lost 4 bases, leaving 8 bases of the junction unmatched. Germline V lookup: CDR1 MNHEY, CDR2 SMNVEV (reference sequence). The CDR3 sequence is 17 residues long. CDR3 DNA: TGTGCCAGCAGTTCCCTACTAGCGGGAGTTGGCACCGGGGAGCTGTTTTTT. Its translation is CASSSLLAGVGTGELFF.

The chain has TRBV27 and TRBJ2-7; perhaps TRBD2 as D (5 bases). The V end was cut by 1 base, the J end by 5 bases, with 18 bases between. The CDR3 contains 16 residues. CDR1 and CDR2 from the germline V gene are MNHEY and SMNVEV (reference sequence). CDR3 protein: CASSLLATGFEDEQYF. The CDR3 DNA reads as TGTGCCAGCAGTTTATTAGCGACGGGGTTCGAGGACGAGCAGTACTTC.

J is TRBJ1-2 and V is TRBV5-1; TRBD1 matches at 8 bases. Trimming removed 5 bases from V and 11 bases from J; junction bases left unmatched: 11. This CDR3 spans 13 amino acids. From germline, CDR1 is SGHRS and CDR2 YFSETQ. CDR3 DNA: TGCGCCAGCAGTTACACCGGGACAGGACTGTACACCTTC. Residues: CASSYTGTGLYTF.

CDR3 region: CASSPPENRETQYF. CDR3 bases: TGTGCCAGCTCACCACCGGAGAATCGGGAGACCCAGTACTTC. The gene calls are TRBV18 and TRBJ2-5; D is undetermined. Looked up from germline, CDR1 is KGHSH and CDR2 is LQKENI. The CDR3 has 14 amino acids. Trimming cost V 0 bases and J 5 bases, with 10 bases left between them.

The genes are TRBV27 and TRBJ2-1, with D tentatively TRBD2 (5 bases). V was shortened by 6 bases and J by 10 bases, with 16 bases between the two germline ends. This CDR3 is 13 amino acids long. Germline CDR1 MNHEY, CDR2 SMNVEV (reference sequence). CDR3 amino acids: CASSPPGTAEQFF. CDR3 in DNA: TGTGCCAGCAGCCCCCCGGGAACTGCCGAGCAGTTCTTC.

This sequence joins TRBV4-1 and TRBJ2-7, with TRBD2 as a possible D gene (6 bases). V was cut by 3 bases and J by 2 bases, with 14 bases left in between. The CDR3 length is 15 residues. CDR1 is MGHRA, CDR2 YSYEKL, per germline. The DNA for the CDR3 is TGCGCCAGCAGCCACAGGATAGCGGAAACCTACGAGCAGTACTTC. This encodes CASSHRIAETYEQYF.

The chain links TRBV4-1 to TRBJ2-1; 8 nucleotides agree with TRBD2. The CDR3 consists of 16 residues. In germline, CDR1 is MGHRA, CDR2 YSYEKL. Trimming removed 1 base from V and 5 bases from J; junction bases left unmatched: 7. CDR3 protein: CASSQVNGRADNEQFF. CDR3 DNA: TGCGCCAGCAGCCAAGTAAACGGGAGGGCCGACAATGAGCAGTTCTTC.

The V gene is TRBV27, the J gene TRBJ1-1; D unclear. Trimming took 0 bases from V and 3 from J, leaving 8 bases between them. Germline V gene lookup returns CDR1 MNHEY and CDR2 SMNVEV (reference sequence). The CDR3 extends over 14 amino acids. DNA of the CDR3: TGTGCCAGCAGTTTATCCGGTCCCTACACTGAAGCTTTCTTT. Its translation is CASSLSGPYTEAFF.

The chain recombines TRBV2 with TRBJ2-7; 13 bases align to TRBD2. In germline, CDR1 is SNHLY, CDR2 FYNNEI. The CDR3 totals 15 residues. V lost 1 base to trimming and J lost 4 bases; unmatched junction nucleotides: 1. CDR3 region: CASSEETSGGYEQYF. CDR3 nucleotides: TGTGCCAGCAGTGAAGAGACTAGCGGGGGGTACGAGCAGTACTTC.

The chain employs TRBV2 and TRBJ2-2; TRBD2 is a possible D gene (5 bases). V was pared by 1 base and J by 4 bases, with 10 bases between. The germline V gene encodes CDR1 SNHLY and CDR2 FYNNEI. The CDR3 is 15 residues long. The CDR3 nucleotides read TGTGCCAGCAGTGAAGGAGGACTCCTCACCGGGGAGCTGTTTTTT. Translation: CASSEGGLLTGELFF.

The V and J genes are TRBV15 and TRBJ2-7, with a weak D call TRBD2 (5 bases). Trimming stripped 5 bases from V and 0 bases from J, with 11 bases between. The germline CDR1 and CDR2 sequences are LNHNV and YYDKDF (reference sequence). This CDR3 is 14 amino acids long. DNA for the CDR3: TGTGCCACCAGCGCCTTCGGGGTCTCCTACGAGCAGTACTTC. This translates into CATSAFGVSYEQYF.

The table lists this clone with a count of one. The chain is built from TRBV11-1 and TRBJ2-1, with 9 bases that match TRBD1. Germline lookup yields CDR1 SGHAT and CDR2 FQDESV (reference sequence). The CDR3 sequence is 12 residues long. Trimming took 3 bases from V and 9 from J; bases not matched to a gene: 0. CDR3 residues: CASSLTGGEQFF. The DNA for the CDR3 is TGTGCCAGCAGCTTGACAGGGGGTGAGCAGTTCTTC.

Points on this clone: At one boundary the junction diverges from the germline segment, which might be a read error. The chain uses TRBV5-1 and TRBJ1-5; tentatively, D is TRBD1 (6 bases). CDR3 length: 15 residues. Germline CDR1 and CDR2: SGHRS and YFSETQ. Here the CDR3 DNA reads TGTGCCAGCAGCTTTTTTTCAGGGGACAATCAGCCCCAGCATTTT. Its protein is CASSFFSGDNQPQHF.

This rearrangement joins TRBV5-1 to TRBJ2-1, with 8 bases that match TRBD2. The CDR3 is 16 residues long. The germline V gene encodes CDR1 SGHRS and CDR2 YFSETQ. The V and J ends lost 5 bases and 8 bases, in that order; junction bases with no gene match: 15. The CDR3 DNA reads TGCGCCAGCAGGTCGCGGGAGGCCCCCTTCCCGGATGAGCAGTTCTTC. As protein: CASRSREAPFPDEQFF.

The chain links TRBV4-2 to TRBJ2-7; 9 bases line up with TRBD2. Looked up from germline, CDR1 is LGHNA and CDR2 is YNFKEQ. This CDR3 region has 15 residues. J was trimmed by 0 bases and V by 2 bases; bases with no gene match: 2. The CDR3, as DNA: TGTGCCAGCAGCCAAAGCGGGAGGAGCTCCTACGAGCAGTACTTC. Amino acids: CASSQSGRSSYEQYF.